A selection of T cell receptor beta chains follows, all from one sample in a study of blood T cell repertoires in COVID-19. Measured with immunoSEQ multiplex PCR; TCRdb has only the in-frame clones, and not every one. The profile covers approximately 230,000 clones, with about 90% appearing a single time and approximately 1.4% taken by the ten largest. The material sequenced was peripheral blood. The receptors were sampled from a man at least 80 years old with acute or convalescent COVID-19. Both conserved end residues are part of each CDR3. A D gene is named only where the DNA matches it firmly. Rows give clone size only sometimes, using once, few, many, or a class for an expanded clone.

abundance: -; d_gene: TRBD1; v_gene: TRBV5-1; j_gene: TRBJ2-2; CDR3nt: TGCGCCAGCAGCAAACCGACAGGGGCAACCGGGGAGCTGTTTTTT; CDR3aa: CASSKPTGATGELFF
abundance: -; d_gene: TRBD1; v_gene: TRBV6-5; j_gene: TRBJ2-1; CDR3nt: TGTGCCAGCAGGACAGGGACGGCCTACAATGAGCAGTTCTTC; CDR3aa: CASRTGTAYNEQFF
abundance: once; d_gene: -; v_gene: TRBV10-3; j_gene: TRBJ1-1; CDR3nt: TGTGCCATCAGTGAAGGCAGGGAGAACACTGAAGCTTTCTTT; CDR3aa: CAISEGRENTEAFF
abundance: -; d_gene: TRBD1; v_gene: TRBV4-3; j_gene: TRBJ2-1; CDR3nt: TGCGCCAGCAGCCCGAAGACAGGGCACAATGAGCAGTTCTTC; CDR3aa: CASSPKTGHNEQFF
abundance: few; d_gene: -; v_gene: TRBV7-2; j_gene: TRBJ1-2; CDR3nt: TGTGCCAGCAGCTTAGGGGGGGGAATTAACTATGGCTACACCTTC; CDR3aa: CASSLGGGINYGYTF
abundance: -; d_gene: TRBD2; v_gene: TRBV3-1/TRBV3-2; j_gene: TRBJ2-5; CDR3nt: TGTGCCAGCAGCCAGGGGAGCGGGGTCCAAGAGACCCAGTACTTC; CDR3aa: CASSQGSGVQETQYF
abundance: once; d_gene: -; v_gene: TRBV18; j_gene: TRBJ2-3; CDR3nt: TGTGCCAGCTCAGTTTACACAGATACGCAGTATTTT; CDR3aa: CASSVYTDTQYF
abundance: once; d_gene: -; v_gene: TRBV5-4; j_gene: TRBJ2-4; CDR3nt: TGTGCCAGCAGCTTTGGTGTCTCTAGACTAGCCAAAAACATTCAGTACTTC; CDR3aa: CASSFGVSRLAKNIQYF
abundance: -; d_gene: TRBD1; v_gene: TRBV7-2; j_gene: TRBJ1-2; CDR3nt: TGTGCCAGCAGCTTAGCTTGGAGGGGGCGCGACTATGGCTACACCTTC; CDR3aa: CASSLAWRGRDYGYTF
abundance: -; d_gene: -; v_gene: TRBV5-1; j_gene: TRBJ2-7; CDR3nt: TGCGCCAGCAGCTTGGAGACACCCTCCTACGAGCAGTACTTC; CDR3aa: CASSLETPSYEQYF
abundance: -; d_gene: TRBD1; v_gene: TRBV2; j_gene: TRBJ1-2; CDR3nt: TGTGCCAGCGGAAGACAGGGGGCAGGCTATGGCTACACCTTC; CDR3aa: CASGRQGAGYGYTF
abundance: -; d_gene: TRBD2; v_gene: TRBV7-2; j_gene: TRBJ2-7; CDR3nt: TGTGCCAGCAGCTTAGAGGCGGGAGGGCCTGACGAGCAGTACTTC; CDR3aa: CASSLEAGGPDEQYF
abundance: -; d_gene: TRBD1; v_gene: TRBV11-2; j_gene: TRBJ2-2; CDR3nt: TGTGCCAGCAGCACCGGGACAGGGCGGGCCGGGGAGCTGTTTTTT; CDR3aa: CASSTGTGRAGELFF
abundance: few; d_gene: -; v_gene: TRBV1; j_gene: TRBJ1-5; CDR3nt: TGCACCAGCAGCCAAGATCTTACAAGGACAGGGGATAATGGCAATCAGCCCCAGCATTTT; CDR3aa: CTSSQDLTRTGDNGNQPQHF
abundance: -; d_gene: -; v_gene: TRBV5-4; j_gene: TRBJ1-1; CDR3nt: TGTGCCAGCAGCTTGGTTGACGGGACTGAAGCTTTCTTT; CDR3aa: CASSLVDGTEAFF
abundance: -; d_gene: TRBD1; v_gene: TRBV7-3; j_gene: TRBJ1-1; CDR3nt: TGTGCCAGCAGCTCCTACAGGGGGCGCGGGAACACTGAAGCTTTCTTT; CDR3aa: CASSSYRGRGNTEAFF
abundance: -; d_gene: TRBD2; v_gene: TRBV7-9; j_gene: TRBJ2-1; CDR3nt: TGTGCCAGCAGCTTGTTAGTACTCCAGCGGAAGGCGGGAGGGTATGAGCAGTTCTTC; CDR3aa: CASSLLVLQRKAGGYEQFF
abundance: -; d_gene: TRBD1; v_gene: TRBV7-2; j_gene: TRBJ1-2; CDR3nt: TGTGCCAGCAGCTTAACCGGGACAGGGTATGGCTACACCTTC; CDR3aa: CASSLTGTGYGYTF
abundance: -; d_gene: -; v_gene: TRBV18; j_gene: TRBJ1-6; CDR3nt: TGTGCCAGCTCACCTTCGACAGATAATTCACCCCTCCACTTT; CDR3aa: CASSPSTDNSPLHF
abundance: -; d_gene: TRBD1; v_gene: TRBV3-1/TRBV3-2; j_gene: TRBJ1-1; CDR3nt: TGTGCCAGCAGCCAACGCAGAGGGGGCGCGGGCACTGAAGCTTTCTTT; CDR3aa: CASSQRRGGAGTEAFF
abundance: -; d_gene: -; v_gene: TRBV7-9; j_gene: TRBJ2-1; CDR3nt: TGTGCCAGCAGCTTAACCACTAATCATGAGCAGTTCTTC; CDR3aa: CASSLTTNHEQFF
abundance: -; d_gene: -; v_gene: TRBV11-2; j_gene: TRBJ1-1; CDR3nt: TGTGCCAGCAGCTTCGAACAGGGAACTGAAGCTTTCTTT; CDR3aa: CASSFEQGTEAFF
abundance: -; d_gene: -; v_gene: TRBV3-1/TRBV3-2; j_gene: TRBJ1-2; CDR3nt: TGTGCCAGCAGCCGCCTTGGTGGGGCTGGCTACACCTTC; CDR3aa: CASSRLGGAGYTF
abundance: few; d_gene: TRBD1; v_gene: TRBV19; j_gene: TRBJ1-5; CDR3nt: TGTGCCAGTAGTTCCACAGGGGGCCGTAATCAGCCCCAGCATTTT; CDR3aa: CASSSTGGRNQPQHF